These 11 T cell receptor beta chains were sequenced from one sample in a study of blood T cell repertoires in COVID-19 (dated by TCRdb to 2020 to 2021). The method behind the library was the immunoSEQ multiplex PCR assay. What TCRdb holds here is the immuneACCESS table cut down to in-frame rearrangements. Part of the clones is not present; checked against another copy, under half of the missing clones reflect an unresolved V gene, and the others are unexplained. The sample profile shows 200,000 to 250,000 clones; more than 75% of them were found once. About 6% of the sample is taken by the ten largest. Sequenced sample: peripheral blood. These receptors originate from a man between 60 and 70 years old who had recovered from COVID-19.

There are a few counts of this clone. CDR3 sequence reads: CASTRKGLTGELFF. The CDR3 region has the DNA TGTGCCAGCACTCGGAAGGGGCTCACCGGGGAGCTGTTTTTT. This chain connects TRBV6-5 to TRBJ2-2; possible D gene TRBD1, 5 bases. The V gene lost 7 bases and the J gene lost 4 bases, with 13 bases spanning the gap. From germline, CDR1 is MNHEY and CDR2 SVGAGI. The CDR3 has 14 residues.

In the case of this clone: Germline is not matched at one junction end, which may reflect a read error. The chain has TRBV5-5 and TRBJ2-7; TRBD1 aligns across 9 bases. Germline CDR1 reads SGHKS; CDR2 reads YYEKEE (reference sequence). The CDR3 length is 15 residues. In nucleotides, the CDR3 is TGTGCCAGCAGCTTTGGGACAGGGACCTCCGACGAGCAGTACTTC. It yields the protein CASSFGTGTSDEQYF.

The CDR3 loop is CASSLLGLRGTDTQYF. The CDR3 nucleotides read TGTGCCAGCAGCTTATTGGGGCTTCGGGGCACAGATACGCAGTATTTT. The chain uses TRBV7-2 and TRBJ2-3, with D possibly being TRBD1 (5 bases). V gave up 2 bases and J gave up 1 base, with 13 bases separating them. In germline, CDR1 is SGHTA, CDR2 FQGNSA. The length of the CDR3 is 16 residues.

This clone was detected only a few times. V and J are TRBV19 and TRBJ1-6; 8 bases match TRBD1. The junction had 6 bases not matched to a gene; V was cut back by 9 bases and J by 8 bases. The CDR3 contains 13 residues. Germline lookup yields CDR1 LNHDA and CDR2 SQIVND (reference sequence). In nucleotides, the CDR3 is TGTGCCAGCCAGGAACAGGGGGATTCACCCCTCCACTTT. Protein sequence: CASQEQGDSPLHF.

This chain connects TRBV24-1 to TRBJ1-1; 9 nucleotides line up with TRBD1. CDR3 length: 15 amino acids. Germline V gene lookup returns CDR1 KGHDR and CDR2 SFDVKD. V dropped 4 bases and J dropped 3; count of bases not matched to a gene: 5. CDR3 loop: CATSDPRTGDTEAFF. The CDR3 nucleotides read TGTGCCACCAGTGACCCTAGGACAGGGGACACTGAAGCTTTCTTT.

The gene calls are TRBV7-2 and TRBJ2-5, with D possibly TRBD1 on 6 matching bases. CDR3 length: 15 amino acids. Germline CDR1 reads SGHTA; CDR2 reads FQGNSA. With 5 bases removed from V and 4 bases from J, the gap between germline ends came to 17 bases. CDR3 in DNA: TGTGCCAGCAGCCTCAGGGGTCACGGCGCAGAGACCCAGTACTTC. This gives the protein CASSLRGHGAETQYF.

The V gene is TRBV6-1, the J gene TRBJ2-7, with 9 bases identical to TRBD2. There are 15 residues in the CDR3. Germline V lookup: CDR1 MNHNS, CDR2 SASEGT. V lost 0 bases and J lost 3; bases outside the gene matches: 3. CDR3 residues: CASSEAASGIYEQYF. CDR3 sequence (DNA): TGTGCCAGCAGTGAAGCGGCTAGCGGGATCTACGAGCAGTACTTC.

This rearrangement joins TRBV6-5 to TRBJ1-4; possibly TRBD1 for D (5 bases). CDR3 length: 15 residues. V lost 8 bases and J 6 bases, leaving 19 bases between the germline ends. From germline, CDR1 is MNHEY and CDR2 SVGAGI. DNA of the CDR3: TGTGCCAGCGGAGGGAAAGGGGCTGGGGATGAAAAACTGTTTTTT. Encoded protein: CASGGKGAGDEKLFF.

V usage is TRBV7-3 and J usage is TRBJ2-1, with D possibly being TRBD2 (6 bases). The CDR3 totals 14 residues. The V gene's germline CDR1 is SGHTA and CDR2 FQGTGA. V lost 6 bases and J lost 8, with 17 bases in between. The CDR3 coding sequence is TGTGCCAGCAGGTCAGGAGGGATGCGGTATGAGCAGTTCTTC. This gives the protein CASRSGGMRYEQFF.

A single count supports this clone. The gene calls are TRBV10-3 and TRBJ1-5; D is unclear. CDR1 ENHRY and CDR2 SYGVKD come from the germline V gene. V was clipped by 0 bases and J by 3 bases, with 9 bases between them. This CDR3 has 15 residues. CDR3 loop: CAISESLSYNQPQHF. CDR3 nucleotides: TGTGCCATCAGTGAGTCCCTCAGTTACAATCAGCCCCAGCATTTT.

The J gene is TRBJ2-3, the V gene TRBV27, with D tentatively TRBD2 (6 bases). The CDR3 is 14 residues long. Deletions cut 5 bases from V and 3 bases from J, with 12 bases between. Germline V gene lookup returns CDR1 MNHEY and CDR2 SMNVEV (reference sequence). The CDR3 sequence is CASSQLRGTDTQYF. For the CDR3, the DNA is TGTGCCAGCAGTCAACTCCGGGGGACAGATACGCAGTATTTT.